This T cell receptor (beta chain) appears in the sequencing data of a study of blood T cells in healthy people across ages. Study outcomes and limitations: The CMV status of each donor remained undetermined, and this could have confounded shifts in expanded clonotypes. Age advanced and TCR beta diversity per million T cells fell, roughly linearly.

V lost 3 bases and J lost 7, with 13 bases in between. CDR1 is MDHEN and CDR2 is SYDVKM in the germline V gene. The CDR3 covers 13 residues. Each donor supplied roughly 9.2 milliliters of peripheral blood. The second PCR ran roughly 7 to 12 cycles with a sample-barcoded 5' primer and J-beta primers. Every cDNA molecule carried a tag from a template-switch adaptor bearing 12 random nucleotides. TCRdb analysed the 5' RACE reads with MiXCR anew, one entry per CDR3 protein. Among some 1,500,000 distinct CDR3 sequences, 35% to 45% were seen once, and the ten largest hold less than 5%. There are a few counts of this clonotype. Antigen unknown.

This receptor was identified in a young woman in good health. The source material was blood. This chain joins TRBV28 and TRBJ2-7; no firm D call. CDR3 sequence: CASSFAPTNEQYF. The CDR3 coding sequence is TGTGCCAGCAGTTTTGCCCCCACCAATGAGCAGTACTTC.